This T cell receptor (beta chain) was recorded in a study of blood T cell repertoires in COVID-19. Profiled with immunoSEQ multiplex PCR; TCRdb holds only in-frame clones, not every one. The sample lists 280,000 or so clones, 88% occurring once. This clone was recorded many times. Germline trimming cut 9 bases from V and 6 bases from J; bases unmatched to any gene: 10. This CDR3 region has 14 residues. Germline CDR1 and CDR2: KGHDR and SFDVKD. The sequencing input was peripheral blood. The chain links TRBV24-1 to TRBJ1-5; 7 nucleotides match TRBD1. This TCR was sampled from a young man with active or convalescent COVID-19. The CDR3 DNA sequence: TGTGCCACCCGAAACAGACAGGGCGTTCAGCCCCAGCATTTT. The encoded protein is CATRNRQGVQPQHF.